The entry below gives a single T cell receptor (beta chain) sequence along with its context. As processed by the authors: Amplification from reference gene primers served as the basis for estimated nucleated cell counts. Data came from immunoSEQ multiplex PCR; TCRdb stores just in-frame clones and leaves some out. V and J calls and clone size follow that table, whereas D and trimming were derived from the DNA. The table includes about 220,000 clones, around 86% detected once. This sample is drawn from a study of blood T cell repertoires in COVID-19. The CDR3 covers 15 residues. V was pared by 9 bases and J by 4 bases, with 12 bases of the junction left unmatched. Germline values: CDR1 SGHNT, CDR2 YYREEE (reference sequence).

The chain carries TRBV5-4 and TRBJ2-2; 7 bases fit TRBD1. Sequenced: peripheral blood. The clonotype originates from a man aged 30 to 39 who had recovered from COVID-19. The CDR3 is CATQRGQGFTGELFF. CDR3 bases: TGTGCCACCCAAAGGGGGCAGGGTTTCACCGGGGAGCTGTTTTTT.